Listed here are 5 T cell receptor beta chains from one sample, sequenced in a study of T cell repertoires in cytomegalovirus infection (dated by TCRdb to the late 2010s). The intended sense of this specimen's treatment or condition label: in vitro stimulation with specific CMV peptide epitopes to enrich CMV-specific T cells. No cognate antigen is known for these TCRs. Instrument on record: Illumina HiSeq 1500. TCRdb trimmed the raw reads at Q25, called clones with MiXCR and kept productive beta chains. Records with the same CDR3 protein are collapsed into one entry carrying the most frequent genes and DNA. This sample comprises hundreds of thousands of distinct CDR3 sequences, roughly 28% of them detected only once. The top ten clones comprise roughly 20% of the sample. Specimen: cultured PBMCs, collected from culture after CMV antigen stimulation. The receptors come from a human donor in good health (CMV status not recorded). Some clones in this sample may be carry-over from other donors' samples.

The CDR3 DNA reads as TGTGCCAGAGGGGAAGGGTGGAAGTACACCTTC. It encodes CARGEGWKYTF. The V gene is TRBV19, the J gene TRBJ1-2; the D gene is possibly TRBD1 (5 bases). The CDR3 is 11 amino acids. V lost 9 bases and J lost 11, with 16 bases in between. The germline V gene has CDR1 LNHDA and CDR2 SQIVND (reference sequence).

This clonotype showed up just once. The rearrangement joins TRBV6-6 to TRBJ1-1; weak D call: TRBD1 (6 bases). This CDR3 has 15 residues. Per the germline V gene, CDR1 is MNHNY and CDR2 is SVGAGI (reference sequence). V lost 2 bases and J lost 6, with 16 bases in between. CDR3 amino acids: CASSYQGGEGAEAFF. CDR3 DNA sequence: TGTGCCAGCAGTTACCAAGGGGGGGAGGGGGCTGAAGCTTTCTTT.

This chain uses TRBV19 with TRBJ1-2, with D possibly TRBD1 on 6 matching bases. CDR1 and CDR2 (germline): LNHDA, SQIVND (reference sequence). The V gene lost 6 bases and the J gene lost 7 bases, with 18 bases spanning the gap. CDR3 length equals 14 residues. CDR3 amino acids: CASSPGQTPIGYTF. CDR3 in DNA: TGTGCCAGTAGCCCCGGACAGACCCCTATTGGCTACACCTTC. Complete variable domain (other parts from reference TRBV19 and TRBJ1-2): DGGITQSPKYLFRKEGQNVTLSCEQNLNHDAMYWYRQDPGQGLRLIYYSQIVNDFQKGDIAEGYSVSREKKESFPLTVTSAQKNPTAFYLCASSPGQTPIGYTFGSGTRLTVV.

J is TRBJ2-1 and V is TRBV12-3 or TRBV12-4; D is undetermined. The CDR3 runs 13 residues. V was trimmed by 10 bases and J by 1 base, leaving 11 bases between them. The CDR3 loop is CAIVKGSYNEQFF. As DNA, the CDR3 is TGTGCCATCGTAAAAGGGTCCTACAATGAGCAGTTCTTC.

Here the CDR3 DNA reads TGTGCCACCAGCCGGACTAGCGGGAGAATCCGAGCCTCCTACGAGCAGTACTTC. This codes for CATSRTSGRIRASYEQYF. The gene calls are TRBV15 and TRBJ2-7, with 13 bases identical to TRBD2. The CDR3 runs 18 residues. Germline V gives CDR1 LNHNV, CDR2 YYDKDF (reference sequence). V dropped 5 bases and J dropped 0; count of bases not matched to a gene: 10.